The 19 T cell receptor beta chains below were found in one sample sequenced in a study of PD-L1 blockade in urothelial cancer. TCRdb's table, derived via immunoSEQ multiplex PCR, lists solely in-frame clones and lacks some. Of some 52,000 clones in the sample, under 90% were seen once. This sample comprised PBMCs, obtained around atezolizumab (anti-PD-L1) treatment. All receptors come from a middle-aged man with urothelial cancer.

This clone came up once. The chain joins TRBV4-2 to TRBJ2-6; tentative D call: TRBD1 (6 bases). Germline CDR1 reads LGHNA; CDR2 reads YNFKEQ. Trimming removed 0 bases at V and 1 base at J, with 7 bases between. The CDR3 has 16 amino acids. For the CDR3, the DNA is TGTGCCAGCAGCCAAGATGGGACATCTGGGGCCAACGTCCTGACTTTC. It codes for CASSQDGTSGANVLTF.

This chain uses TRBV13 with TRBJ2-7; a possible D gene is TRBD1 (6 bases). V gave up 5 bases and J gave up 1 base, with 15 bases separating them. CDR3 length: 15 residues. The germline V gene encodes CDR1 PRHDT and CDR2 FYEKMQ (reference sequence). The CDR3: CASSPRTDPSYEQYF. Written as DNA, the CDR3 is TGTGCCAGCAGCCCCCGGACAGACCCTTCCTACGAGCAGTACTTC.

This clone was detected once. The CDR3, as DNA: TGTGCCAGCAGGGGGACTAGTTCATTAGATACGCAGTATTTT. Its protein is CASRGTSSLDTQYF. This chain joins TRBV2 and TRBJ2-3; TRBD2 aligns across 8 bases. Germline V gives CDR1 SNHLY, CDR2 FYNNEI. The V segment lost 6 bases and the J segment 5 bases; nucleotides outside the gene matches: 7. The CDR3 sequence is 14 residues long.

This clone was recorded a few times. The genes are TRBV7-8 and TRBJ2-4; TRBD1 matches 10 bases. The germline V gene has CDR1 SGHVS and CDR2 FQNEAQ. The V gene end was trimmed by 8 bases and the J gene end by 5 bases; junction bases not matched to a gene: 0. The CDR3 has 12 residues. CDR3 amino acids: CASGTGENIQYF. CDR3 bases: TGTGCCAGCGGGACAGGGGAAAACATTCAGTACTTC.

The rearrangement links TRBV27 to TRBJ1-2; D call uncertain. Per germline, CDR1 MNHEY and CDR2 SMNVEV (reference sequence). The CDR3 extends over 16 amino acids. V was pared by 2 bases and J by 8 bases, with 21 bases between. CDR3 in amino acids: CASSLRARGREGGYTF. CDR3 DNA: TGTGCCAGCAGTTTAAGGGCCCGAGGGAGGGAGGGAGGCTACACCTTC.

Only one count was recorded for this clone. The rearrangement uses TRBV14 and TRBJ2-1; 10 bases map to TRBD2. The CDR3 length is 15 residues. With V trimmed by 2 bases and J by 8 bases, 6 bases remained unmatched. Germline V lookup: CDR1 SGHDN, CDR2 FVKESK. CDR3 coding DNA: TGTGCCAGCAGCCAAAGGATCCTAGCGGGAGATGAGCAGTTCTTC. Its protein product is CASSQRILAGDEQFF.

V usage is TRBV7-6 and J usage is TRBJ2-5; D not certain. Germline V gene data show CDR1 as SGHVS and CDR2 as FNYEAQ. Trimming shortened V by 2 bases and J by 5 bases, and 6 bases separated the two germline ends. This CDR3 region has 12 residues. CDR3 region: CASSLSRETQYF. The CDR3 coding sequence is TGTGCCAGCAGCTTAAGCAGGGAGACCCAGTACTTC.

The rearrangement links TRBV2 to TRBJ1-1; 8 nucleotides match TRBD1. The CDR3 length is 13 residues. V was clipped by 6 bases and J by 4 bases; unmatched bases: 4. Looked up from germline, CDR1 is SNHLY and CDR2 is FYNNEI. This chain's CDR3 is CASSDRGLTEAFF. The CDR3 coding sequence is TGTGCCAGCAGCGACAGGGGCCTCACTGAAGCTTTCTTT.

V gene TRBV6-6 combines with J gene TRBJ2-2, with D tentatively TRBD2 (6 bases). The CDR3 is 13 amino acids. V shed 5 bases and J shed 7 bases, with 11 bases lying between them. Per the germline V gene, CDR1 is MNHNY and CDR2 is SVGAGI (reference sequence). The CDR3 sequence is CASSVGGVGELFF. The CDR3 DNA reads as TGTGCCAGCAGTGTGGGGGGTGTCGGGGAGCTGTTTTTT.

This rearrangement joins TRBV5-6 to TRBJ2-3, with 8 bases lining up with TRBD1. From germline, CDR1 is SGHDT and CDR2 YYEEEE. The CDR3 totals 18 residues. Trimming took 1 base from V and 4 from J; bases not matched to a gene: 14. CDR3 DNA: TGTGCCAGCAGCTTGCCGGGTCTTGGCAGGGGGCGTGCAGATACGCAGTATTTT. Amino acid sequence: CASSLPGLGRGRADTQYF.

This sequence joins TRBV18 and TRBJ1-4; a weak D match, TRBD1 (5 bases). CDR1 and CDR2 from the germline V gene are KGHSH and LQKENI. This CDR3 has 16 amino acids. V was trimmed by 4 bases and J by 7 bases, leaving 19 bases between them. CDR3 DNA sequence: TGTGCCAGCTCACATCAGCGAGTTTCACAGGCTGAAAAACTGTTTTTT. Translating it yields CASSHQRVSQAEKLFF.

This clone was seen only once. This chain links TRBV7-6 with TRBJ2-5; D is perhaps TRBD2 (5 bases). This CDR3 comprises 13 residues. The V end lost 5 bases, the J end lost 3 bases, and 10 bases lay between the germline ends. CDR1 is SGHVS and CDR2 is FNYEAQ in the germline V gene. CDR3 nucleotides: TGTGCCAGCAGCCTTTTCGGGGAAGAGACCCAGTACTTC. It specifies CASSLFGEETQYF.

This rearrangement joins TRBV5-5 to TRBJ1-5; D remains unclear. The CDR3 is made up of 15 amino acids. V lost 4 bases and J 7 bases, leaving 18 bases between the germline ends. Germline V gene lookup returns CDR1 SGHKS and CDR2 YYEKEE (reference sequence). CDR3 DNA sequence: TGTGCCAGCAGCCGATTAGTGGGGTCGGGGCAGCCCCAGCATTTT. It encodes CASSRLVGSGQPQHF.

V and J are TRBV30 and TRBJ2-5; TRBD2 matches 10 bases. V lost 5 bases and J lost 8; bases outside the gene matches: 14. Germline V CDR1 and CDR2: GTSNPN, SVGIG (reference sequence). CDR3 size: 15 residues. The CDR3 sequence: CAWRTMSSGRITQYF. The CDR3 DNA reads as TGTGCCTGGCGGACGATGTCTAGCGGGAGAATAACCCAGTACTTC.

The rearrangement uses TRBV12-5 and TRBJ2-3, with 11 positions matching TRBD2. With V trimmed by 5 bases and J by 1 base, 11 bases remained unmatched. The CDR3 is 18 residues long. The V gene's germline CDR1 is LGHNT and CDR2 FRNRAP. CDR3 in amino acids: CASGPGSLAGVGTDTQYF. In nucleotides, the CDR3 is TGTGCTAGTGGTCCCGGGTCACTAGCGGGAGTTGGCACAGATACGCAGTATTTT.

The chain joins TRBV7-6 to TRBJ2-2; TRBD1 might be the D (5 bases). Germline-derived CDR1 and CDR2 are SGHVS and FNYEAQ. V was pared by 3 bases and J by 5 bases, with 16 bases between. The CDR3 consists of 16 residues. In DNA, the CDR3 is TGTGCCAGCAGCTTTTTCAGGGCCACCGTGACCGGGGAGCTGTTTTTT. Translation gives CASSFFRATVTGELFF.

The chain recombines TRBV7-2 with TRBJ1-1; the match to TRBD1 covers 7 bases. Germline V gene lookup returns CDR1 SGHTA and CDR2 FQGNSA. Trimming cost V 2 bases and J 0 bases; bases outside gene matches: 6. The CDR3 contains 16 residues. Written as DNA, the CDR3 is TGTGCCAGCAGCTTACACCCGACAGGGTTGAACACTGAAGCTTTCTTT. It specifies CASSLHPTGLNTEAFF.

The V and J genes are TRBV27 and TRBJ1-5; a weak D match, TRBD1 (5 bases). Germline V gene sequence: CDR1 MNHEY, CDR2 SMNVEV (reference sequence). Trimming shortened V by 6 bases and J by 5 bases, and 14 bases separated the two germline ends. CDR3 length: 14 residues. The CDR3, as DNA: TGTGCCAGCAGGCGGGGAGGGGTAGATCAGCCCCAGCATTTT. Residues: CASRRGGVDQPQHF.

The chain couples TRBV30 to TRBJ2-6; 7 bases align to TRBD1. The CDR3 has 16 amino acids. Germline V CDR1 and CDR2: GTSNPN, SVGIG (reference sequence). Trimming cost V 3 bases and J 4 bases; bases outside gene matches: 9. The CDR3 reads CAWRLTGLQGANVLTF. The CDR3 coding sequence is TGTGCCTGGAGGTTGACAGGGCTTCAAGGGGCCAACGTCCTGACTTTC.